This entry lists 9 T cell receptor beta chains sequenced from one sample in a study of blood T cell repertoires in COVID-19. Repertoires were generated with immunoSEQ multiplex PCR, while TCRdb's copy carries only in-frame clones and drops some. The table includes around 130,000 clones, around four fifths detected once. The material sequenced was peripheral blood. Every receptor here comes from a man aged 60 to 75 with active or convalescent COVID-19.

The V call is TRBV7-2, the J call TRBJ1-5; 9 nucleotides line up with TRBD1. The CDR3 consists of 16 residues. CDR1 SGHTA and CDR2 FQGNSA come from the germline V gene. V shed 5 bases and J 1 base; nucleotides not matched to a gene: 6. Here the CDR3 DNA reads TGTGCCAGCAGCCCCAGCGGGACAGGGAGCAATCAGCCCCAGCATTTT. This translates into CASSPSGTGSNQPQHF.

This clone was counted between two and nine times. This sequence joins TRBV30 and TRBJ2-7; D gene ambiguous. CDR1 GTSNPN and CDR2 SVGIG come from the germline V gene (reference sequence). V dropped 5 bases and J dropped 4 bases, with 18 bases sitting between them. CDR3 length: 14 residues. The chain's CDR3 is CAWSSSFQYYEQYF. Here the CDR3 DNA reads TGTGCCTGGTCTAGTTCCTTCCAATATTACGAGCAGTACTTC.

This chain connects TRBV19 to TRBJ2-2; 7 nucleotides agree with TRBD1. V lost 4 bases, J lost 6 bases, and 5 bases stayed unmatched. CDR3 size: 14 residues. The germline V gene encodes CDR1 LNHDA and CDR2 SQIVND (reference sequence). The CDR3 nucleotides are TGTGCCAGTAGTAAAAACCAGGGGGCCGGGGAGCTGTTTTTT. Translating gives CASSKNQGAGELFF.

The V call is TRBV18, the J call TRBJ2-7; TRBD2 agrees at 14 bases. The germline CDR1 and CDR2 sequences are KGHSH and LQKENI. This CDR3 is built from 18 residues. V shed 4 bases and J 4 bases; nucleotides not matched to a gene: 12. This CDR3 reads CASSLLPGTSGSLYEQYF. The CDR3 nucleotides read TGTGCCAGCTCACTCCTCCCCGGGACTAGCGGGAGTTTGTACGAGCAGTACTTC. Full variable domain (rest looked up from reference TRBV18 and TRBJ2-7): NAGVMQNPRHLVRRRGQEARLRCSPMKGHSHVYWYRQLPEEGLKFMVYLQKENIIDESGMPKERFSAEFPKEGPSILRIQQVVRGDSAAYFCASSLLPGTSGSLYEQYFGPGTRLTVT.

This rearrangement joins TRBV24-1 to TRBJ2-5; perhaps TRBD2 as D (5 bases). There are 14 residues in the CDR3. CDR1 KGHDR and CDR2 SFDVKD come from the germline V gene. V shed 4 bases and J shed 5 bases, with 13 bases lying between them. DNA of the CDR3: TGTGCCACCAGTGAAGACCAACGGAGGGAGACCCAGTACTTC. Encoded protein: CATSEDQRRETQYF.

The V gene is TRBV5-1, the J gene TRBJ2-1, with 7 positions matching TRBD2. V gave up 0 bases and J gave up 2 bases; unmatched junction bases: 2. Germline V CDR1 and CDR2: SGHRS, YFSETQ. The CDR3 covers 15 residues. The DNA for the CDR3 is TGCGCCAGCAGCTTGGATGCGGGAGCCTACAATGAGCAGTTCTTC. Protein sequence: CASSLDAGAYNEQFF.

Details on this clone: Other nucleotide sequences from this sample produce the same CDR3. The chain has TRBV19 and TRBJ2-5, with D tentatively TRBD2 (5 bases). Germline assignment: CDR1 LNHDA and CDR2 SQIVND (reference sequence). This CDR3 is built from 15 residues. The V gene lost 4 bases and the J gene lost 4 bases, with 16 bases spanning the gap. The CDR3 DNA sequence: TGTGCCAGTAGTACCAGTACGGGGTGGGGAGAGACCCAGTACTTC. Its protein is CASSTSTGWGETQYF.

J is TRBJ2-1 and V is TRBV4-1, with TRBD2 matching 13 bases. Germline CDR1 MGHRA, CDR2 YSYEKL. CDR3 length: 16 amino acids. With 5 bases clipped from V and 7 bases from J, the junction kept 8 bases outside the gene matches. CDR3 protein: CASSTRTSGSRNEQFF. The CDR3, as DNA: TGCGCCAGCAGCACCCGGACTAGCGGGAGCCGGAATGAGCAGTTCTTC.

The chain links TRBV28 to TRBJ2-7; 7 bases line up with TRBD2. V gave up 7 bases and J gave up 5 bases; unmatched junction bases: 11. This CDR3 spans 14 amino acids. Germline V gives CDR1 MDHEN, CDR2 SYDVKM. CDR3 protein: CASTTQWEGNEQYF. The CDR3 DNA follows: TGTGCCAGCACTACACAGTGGGAGGGCAACGAGCAGTACTTC.